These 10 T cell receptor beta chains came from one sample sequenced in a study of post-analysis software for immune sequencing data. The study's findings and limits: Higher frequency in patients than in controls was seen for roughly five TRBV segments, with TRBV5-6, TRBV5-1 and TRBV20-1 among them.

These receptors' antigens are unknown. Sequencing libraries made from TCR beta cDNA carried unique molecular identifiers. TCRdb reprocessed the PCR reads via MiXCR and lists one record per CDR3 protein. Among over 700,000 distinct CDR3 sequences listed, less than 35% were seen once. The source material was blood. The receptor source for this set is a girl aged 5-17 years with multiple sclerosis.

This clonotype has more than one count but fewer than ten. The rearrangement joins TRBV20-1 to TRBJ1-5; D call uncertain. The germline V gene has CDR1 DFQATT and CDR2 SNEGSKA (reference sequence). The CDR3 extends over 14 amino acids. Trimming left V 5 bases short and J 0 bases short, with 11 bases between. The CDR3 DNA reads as TGCAGTGCTCCGGACCGATATAGCAATCAGCCCCAGCATTTT. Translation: CSAPDRYSNQPQHF.

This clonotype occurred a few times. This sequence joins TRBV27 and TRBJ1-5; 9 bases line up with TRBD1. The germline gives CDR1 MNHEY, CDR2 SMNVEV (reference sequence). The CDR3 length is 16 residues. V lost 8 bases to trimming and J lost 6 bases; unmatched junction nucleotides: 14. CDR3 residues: CASRTGGNGEGQPQHF. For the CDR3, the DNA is TGTGCCAGCCGTACAGGGGGCAATGGGGAGGGTCAGCCCCAGCATTTT.

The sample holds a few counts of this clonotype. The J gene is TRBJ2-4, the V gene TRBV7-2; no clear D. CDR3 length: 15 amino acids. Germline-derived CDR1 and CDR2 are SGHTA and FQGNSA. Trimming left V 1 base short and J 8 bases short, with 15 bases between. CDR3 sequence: CASSLDQSRQDIQYF. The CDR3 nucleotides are TGTGCCAGCAGCTTAGATCAGAGCAGGCAGGACATTCAGTACTTC.

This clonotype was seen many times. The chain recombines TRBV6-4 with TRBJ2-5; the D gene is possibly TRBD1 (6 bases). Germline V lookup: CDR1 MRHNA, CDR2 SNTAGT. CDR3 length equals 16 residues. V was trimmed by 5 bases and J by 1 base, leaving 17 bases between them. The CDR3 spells CASSLIPDRCQETQYF. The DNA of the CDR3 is TGTGCCAGCAGTCTCATACCCGACAGGTGCCAAGAGACCCAGTACTTC.

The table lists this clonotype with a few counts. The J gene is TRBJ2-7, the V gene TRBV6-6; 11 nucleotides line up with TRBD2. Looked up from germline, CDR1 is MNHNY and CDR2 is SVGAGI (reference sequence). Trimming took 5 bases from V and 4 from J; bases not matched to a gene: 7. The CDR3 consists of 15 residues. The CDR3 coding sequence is TGTGCCAGCAGTCCTAGCGGGAGGTGGGTGTACGAGCAGTACTTC. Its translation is CASSPSGRWVYEQYF.

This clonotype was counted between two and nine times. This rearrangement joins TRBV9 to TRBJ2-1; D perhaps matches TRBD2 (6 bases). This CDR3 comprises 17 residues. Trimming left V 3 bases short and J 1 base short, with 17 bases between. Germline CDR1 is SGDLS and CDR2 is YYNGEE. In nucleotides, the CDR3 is TGTGCCAGCAGCGACCCGTCGGGACTCCATTCCTACAATGAGCAGTTCTTC. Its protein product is CASSDPSGLHSYNEQFF.

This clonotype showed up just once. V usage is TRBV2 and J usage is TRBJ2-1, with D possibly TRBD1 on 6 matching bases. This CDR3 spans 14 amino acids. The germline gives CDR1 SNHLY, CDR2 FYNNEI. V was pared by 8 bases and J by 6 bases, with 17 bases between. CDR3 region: CASLGKNRANEQFF. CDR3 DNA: TGTGCCAGCCTGGGAAAAAACAGGGCCAATGAGCAGTTCTTC.

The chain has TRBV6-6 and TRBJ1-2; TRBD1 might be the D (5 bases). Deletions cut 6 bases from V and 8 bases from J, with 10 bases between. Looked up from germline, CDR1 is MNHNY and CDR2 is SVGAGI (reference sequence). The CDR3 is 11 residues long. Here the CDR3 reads CASRLTAGYTF. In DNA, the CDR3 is TGTGCCAGCAGACTGACAGCAGGCTACACCTTC.

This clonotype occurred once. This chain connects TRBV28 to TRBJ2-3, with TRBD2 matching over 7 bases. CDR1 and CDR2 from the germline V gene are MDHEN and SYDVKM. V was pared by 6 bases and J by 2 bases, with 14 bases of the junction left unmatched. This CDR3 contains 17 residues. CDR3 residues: CASSARVAGDHTDTQYF. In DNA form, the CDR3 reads TGTGCCAGCAGCGCCCGGGTGGCGGGGGATCACACAGATACGCAGTATTTT. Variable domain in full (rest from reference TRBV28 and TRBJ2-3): DVKVTQSSRYLVKRTGEKVFLECVQDMDHENMFWYRQDPGLGLRLIYFSYDVKMKEKGDIPEGYSVSREKKERFSLILESASTNQTSMYLCASSARVAGDHTDTQYFGPGTRLTVL.

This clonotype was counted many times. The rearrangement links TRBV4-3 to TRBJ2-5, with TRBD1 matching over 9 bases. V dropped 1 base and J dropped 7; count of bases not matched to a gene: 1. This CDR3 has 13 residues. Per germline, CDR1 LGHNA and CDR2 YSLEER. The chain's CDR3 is CASSQGTGATQYF. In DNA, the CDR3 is TGCGCCAGCAGCCAAGGGACAGGGGCGACCCAGTACTTC.